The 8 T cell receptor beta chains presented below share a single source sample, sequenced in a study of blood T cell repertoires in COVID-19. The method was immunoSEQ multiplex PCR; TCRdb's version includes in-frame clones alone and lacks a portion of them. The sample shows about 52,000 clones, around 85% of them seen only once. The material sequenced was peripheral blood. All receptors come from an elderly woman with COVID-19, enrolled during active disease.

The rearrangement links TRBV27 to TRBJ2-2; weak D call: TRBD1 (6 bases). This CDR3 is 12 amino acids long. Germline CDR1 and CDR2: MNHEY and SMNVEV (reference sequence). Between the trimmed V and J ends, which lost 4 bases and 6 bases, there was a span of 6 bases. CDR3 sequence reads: CASSYRAGELFF. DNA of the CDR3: TGTGCCAGCAGTTACAGGGCCGGGGAGCTGTTTTTT.

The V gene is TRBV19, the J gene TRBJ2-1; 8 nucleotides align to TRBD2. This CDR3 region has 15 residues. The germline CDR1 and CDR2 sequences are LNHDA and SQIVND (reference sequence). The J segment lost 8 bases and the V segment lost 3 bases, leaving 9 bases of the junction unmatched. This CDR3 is CASSISSSGQYEQFF. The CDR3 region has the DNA TGTGCCAGTAGTATTTCGTCTAGCGGGCAGTATGAGCAGTTCTTC.

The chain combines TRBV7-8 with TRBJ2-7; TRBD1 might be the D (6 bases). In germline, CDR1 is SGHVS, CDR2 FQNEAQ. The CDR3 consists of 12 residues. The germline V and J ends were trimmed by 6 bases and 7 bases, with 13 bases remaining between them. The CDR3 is CASSQGPREQYF. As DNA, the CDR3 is TGTGCCAGCAGTCAGGGGCCCCGGGAGCAGTACTTC.

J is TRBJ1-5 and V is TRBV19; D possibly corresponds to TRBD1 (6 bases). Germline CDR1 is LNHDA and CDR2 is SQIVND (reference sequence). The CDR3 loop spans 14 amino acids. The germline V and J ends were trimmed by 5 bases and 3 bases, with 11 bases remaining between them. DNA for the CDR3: TGTGCCAGTAGTGCGGACAGACTCAATCAGCCCCAGCATTTT. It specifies CASSADRLNQPQHF.

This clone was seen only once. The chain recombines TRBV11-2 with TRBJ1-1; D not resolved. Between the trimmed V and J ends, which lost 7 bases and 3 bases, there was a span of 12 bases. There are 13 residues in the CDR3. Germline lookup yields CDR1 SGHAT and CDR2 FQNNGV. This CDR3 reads CASTPSSHTEAFF. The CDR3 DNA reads TGTGCCAGCACCCCGAGCTCTCACACTGAAGCTTTCTTT.

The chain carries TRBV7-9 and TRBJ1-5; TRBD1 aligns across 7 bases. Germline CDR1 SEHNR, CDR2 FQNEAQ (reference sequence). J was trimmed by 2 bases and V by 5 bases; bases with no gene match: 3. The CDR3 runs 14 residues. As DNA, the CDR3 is TGTGCCAGCAGCGGGGACAGTGGCAATCAGCCCCAGCATTTT. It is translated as CASSGDSGNQPQHF. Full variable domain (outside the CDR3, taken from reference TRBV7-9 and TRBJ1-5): DTGVSQNPRHKITKRGQNVTFRCDPISEHNRLYWYRQTLGQGPEFLTYFQNEAQLEKSRLLSDRFSAERPKGSFSTLEIQRTEQGDSAMYLCASSGDSGNQPQHFGDGTRLSIL.

The CDR3 sequence is CASSTTSGSSYEQYF. The CDR3 DNA follows: TGTGCCAGCAGCACGACTAGCGGGAGCTCCTACGAGCAGTACTTC. The chain joins TRBV7-2 to TRBJ2-7; the match to TRBD2 covers 12 bases. V shed 5 bases and J 0 bases; nucleotides not matched to a gene: 2. From germline, CDR1 is SGHTA and CDR2 FQGNSA. The CDR3 consists of 15 residues.

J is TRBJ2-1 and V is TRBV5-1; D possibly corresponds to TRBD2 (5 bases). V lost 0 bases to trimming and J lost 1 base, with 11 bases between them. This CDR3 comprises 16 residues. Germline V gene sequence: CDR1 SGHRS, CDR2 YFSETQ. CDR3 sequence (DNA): TGCGCCAGCAGCTTGGGGGGAGCACCTTCCTACAATGAGCAGTTCTTC. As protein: CASSLGGAPSYNEQFF.